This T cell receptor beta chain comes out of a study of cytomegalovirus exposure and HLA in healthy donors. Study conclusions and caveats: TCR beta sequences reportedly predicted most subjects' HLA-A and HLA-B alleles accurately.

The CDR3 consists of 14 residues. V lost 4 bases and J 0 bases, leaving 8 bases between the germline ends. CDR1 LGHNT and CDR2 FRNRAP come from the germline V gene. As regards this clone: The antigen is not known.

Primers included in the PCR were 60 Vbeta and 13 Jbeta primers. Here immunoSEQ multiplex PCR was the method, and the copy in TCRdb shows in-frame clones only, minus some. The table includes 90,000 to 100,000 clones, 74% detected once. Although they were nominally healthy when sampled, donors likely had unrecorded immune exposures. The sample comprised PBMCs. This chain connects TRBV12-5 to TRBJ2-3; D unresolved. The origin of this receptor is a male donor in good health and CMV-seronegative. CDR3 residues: CASGSETSTDTQYF. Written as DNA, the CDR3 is TGTGCTAGTGGTTCTGAGACTAGCACAGATACGCAGTATTTT.